This T cell receptor beta chain was recorded in a study of technical replicates of blood from a handful of donors listed by TCRdb under 2017. Libraries were prepared through the immunoSEQ multiplex PCR assay. Imported from immuneACCESS, the table was reduced by TCRdb to in-frame sequences with V and J called. These copies leave out some clones; in studies compared against another copy, an unresolved V gene accounts for under half, and the cause of the remainder is not known. Within this sample are some 85,000 clones, with around 94% of them counted one time only. About 0.4% of the sample is held by the ten biggest clonotypes. A word on this clone: The antigen it binds to is not known. Qualities for individual bases were not recorded, and no much larger clone is one base off.

The sequenced material came from T cells isolated from PBMCs. The source of this sequence is a human donor in good health.

In nucleotide form, the sequence is TGTGCCAGCAGTTCAATGGGACAGGGGGCAGGGGGTGAGCAGTTCTTC. Its translation is CASSSMGQGAGGEQFF. The rearranged segments are TRBV28 and TRBJ2-1, with 12 central nucleotides matching TRBD1. V loses 4 bases at its end and J loses 9 bases; junction bases beyond the gene matches: 10. Spanning cysteine to phenylalanine, the CDR3 consists of 16 amino acids. This entry keeps only the CDR3 DNA: 48 bases, framed from base 1. The germline V gene specifies MDHEN as CDR1 and SYDVKM as CDR2.